The source of this T cell receptor (beta chain) is a study of glioma-infiltrating T cells after dendritic cell vaccination (dated by TCRdb to the mid-2010s). Study-wide context: Of the roughly 15 glioblastoma patients in the cohort, all drawn from Phase I and II dendritic cell vaccination trials, 9 were newly diagnosed and 6 had recurrent disease. Between 2003 and 2012, patients were given autologous tumor lysate-pulsed dendritic cell vaccination. The vaccine consisted of monocyte-derived dendritic cells cultured less than nine days with IL-4 and GM-CSF, then pulsed overnight with autologous tumor lysate. Three intradermal dendritic cell vaccine injections were administered to patients at biweekly intervals in the arm below the axilla. In glioblastoma patients vaccinated with dendritic cells, deep sequencing of TCR beta CDR3 regions served to measure tumor-infiltrating lymphocyte content and to compare repertoires between tumor and blood. Survival after dendritic cell vaccination was correlated with TCR sequencing metrics, such as TIL content and the overlap between tumor and blood repertoires.

CDR1 and CDR2 were assigned from the germline V gene (reference sequence) as LNHDA and SQIVND. The CDR3 spans 13 residues, from the cysteine through the phenylalanine. This entry keeps only the CDR3 DNA: 39 bases, framed from base 1. V is clipped by 3 bases and J by 6 bases, and the sequence between their germline boundaries is 8 bases long. Patients were selected on the basis of adequate residual fresh-frozen tumor tissue and more than two years of available survival data. Molecular status otherwise varied across the glioblastoma patients, but none of them carried an isocitrate dehydrogenase mutation. PBMC were collected before vaccination, two weeks after the third vaccination, and at tumor progression if tumor progression occurred. The Qiagen DNeasy Blood extraction Kit was used for extraction of genomic DNA. A word on this clone: Its binding antigen is unknown. Per-base quality was not reported, and no clone a single base away is much larger than it. Other DNA variants within this sample encode the same CDR3.

What the research found in general, with its limitations: The cohort was small and heterogeneous, only a few patients had full blood and tumor sets, and even fewer had initial-recurrent tumor pairs. TCR clonality showed no direct relationship with survival, which suggests that a diverse polyclonal response may be important. Longer time to progression and overall survival after dendritic cell vaccination were predicted by higher estimated pretreatment TIL content. The response model built on TCR overlap across three groups was characterized as speculative, with prospective validation still needed.

Using the immunoSEQ assay, TCRB CDR3 regions were amplified from roughly 2.2 micrograms of genomic DNA, or from all available DNA when less than that was on hand. For multiplex PCR, 60 forward primers for TCR V beta segments and 13 reverse primers for J beta segments were used. Synthetic control templates were spiked into each sample at limiting dilution to estimate reads per starting template. The Illumina HiSeq System generated sequencing reads of 87 bp. From the authors' description of their analysis: PCR and sequencing errors were removed by a nearest neighbor algorithm that merged closely related sequences. TCR overlap was measured as the percentage of unique tumor TCR beta sequences that were also present in the peripheral blood of the same patient. TCRdb took this table from immuneACCESS and kept in-frame rearrangements with V and J called. Such tables lack part of the clones; where checked against another copy, unresolved V genes explain under half of the gap, and the rest is unexplained. The V and J calls and clone size come from that table; D and trimming were worked out from the DNA. This sample comprises around 73,000 clones, roughly 80% of them detected only once. The top ten constitute around 2.3% of the sample.

The source is a human donor with glioblastoma. The sequence joins TRBV19 to TRBJ2-2, and possibly TRBD1, on 5 matching bases. The sample here was blood, taken before dendritic cell vaccination. CDR3 protein: CASSIQGPGELFF. The nucleotides read TGTGCCAGTAGTATTCAGGGTCCCGGGGAGCTGTTTTTT.